The 5 T cell receptor beta chains given below trace back to one sample, sequenced in a study of blood T cells in healthy people across ages. Primed by a sample-barcoded 5' primer and a J-beta primer mix, a second PCR proceeded for roughly 6 to 12 cycles. TCRdb re-called the 5' RACE reads with MiXCR, one entry per CDR3 protein. The sample records fewer than 2 million distinct CDR3 sequences, 39% being singletons. The specimen sequenced was blood. Receptors originate from a human donor in good health.

CDR3 amino acids: CASSQGGQESQYF. As DNA, the CDR3 is TGCGCCAGCAGCCAAGGGGGACAAGAGTCCCAGTACTTC. V and J are TRBV4-1 and TRBJ2-7, with TRBD1 as a possible D gene (6 bases). The CDR3 contains 13 residues. Deletions cut 1 base from V and 10 bases from J, with 14 bases between. Germline assignment: CDR1 MGHRA and CDR2 YSYEKL.

This clonotype appeared a few times. The J gene is TRBJ1-3, the V gene TRBV20-1; D is uncertain. The CDR3 totals 15 residues. Trimming shortened V by 0 bases and J by 0 bases, and 9 bases separated the two germline ends. The germline V gene encodes CDR1 DFQATT and CDR2 SNEGSKA (reference sequence). Here the CDR3 reads CSARDVHSSGNTIYF. The DNA of the CDR3 is TGCAGTGCTAGAGATGTACATTCCTCTGGAAACACCATATATTTT.

J is TRBJ2-3 and V is TRBV10-3, with 8 bases that match TRBD2. The CDR3 covers 15 residues. Germline CDR1 reads ENHRY; CDR2 reads SYGVKD. Losses at the gene ends were 8 bases for V and 0 bases for J; bases not matched to a gene: 7. CDR3 sequence: CAISPAGDSTDTQYF. The CDR3 bases are TGTGCCATCTCGCCAGCGGGGGATAGCACAGATACGCAGTATTTT.

This clonotype was counted only a few times. V and J are TRBV7-2 and TRBJ2-7, with 8 bases matching TRBD2. Unmatched junction bases numbered 6, after V lost 5 bases and J lost 0 bases. The germline V gene encodes CDR1 SGHTA and CDR2 FQGNSA. This CDR3 contains 15 residues. In nucleotides, the CDR3 is TGTGCCAGCAGCACCCGTCGGGGGGGCTCCTACGAGCAGTACTTC. This codes for CASSTRRGGSYEQYF.

This clonotype appeared a few times. This chain uses TRBV6-2 or TRBV6-3 with TRBJ1-1; the D is unclear. The CDR3 is 11 amino acids. V was shortened by 2 bases and J by 7 bases, with 5 bases between the two germline ends. Germline V gene data show CDR1 as MNHEY and CDR2 as SVGEGT. CDR3 nucleotides: TGTGCCAGCAGTTACCAAAATGAAGCTTTCTTT. Translation gives CASSYQNEAFF.